This T cell receptor (beta chain) was captured in a study of blood T cell repertoires in COVID-19. About the research overall: Both acute and convalescent COVID-19 samples were obtained from the United States, Italy and Spain. From T cells, B-cell-depleted T cells, or PBMCs came the material, which was cDNA or gDNA.

Authors' analysis steps: Cell counts per sample came from amplifying reference gene primers. Assay used: immunoSEQ multiplex PCR; TCRdb lists only in-frame clones, some missing. D and trimming come from the DNA, and the V and J calls and clone size come from that table. This repertoire shows fewer than 250,000 clones, under 95% found once; its top ten account for about 1.3%. The V gene's germline CDR1 is SGDLS and CDR2 YYNGEE. V lost 4 bases and J lost 0, with 16 bases in between. CDR3 length: 17 amino acids. This TCR came from a man aged 25 to 40 with acute or convalescent COVID-19. This chain links TRBV9 with TRBJ1-4; D is possibly TRBD1 (5 bases). The sequenced sample was peripheral blood. CDR3 in amino acids: CASSPRTPSATNEKLFF. The CDR3 region has the DNA TGTGCCAGCAGCCCTCGGACACCCTCCGCAACTAATGAAAAACTGTTTTTT.